This passage covers 12 T cell receptor beta chains from one sample sequenced in a study of blood T cell repertoires in COVID-19. TCRdb's table, derived via immunoSEQ multiplex PCR, lists solely in-frame clones and lacks some. The sample shows a few hundred thousand clones, around 80% of them seen only once. Sequenced input: PBMCs or T cells enriched from blood (not recorded which). These receptors were obtained from a man aged 40-49 years who had recovered from COVID-19.

This chain links TRBV5-1 with TRBJ2-7, with 7 bases that match TRBD1. The CDR3 is 14 amino acids. Germline V gene lookup returns CDR1 SGHRS and CDR2 YFSETQ. V lost 6 bases to trimming and J lost 5 bases; unmatched junction nucleotides: 11. For the CDR3, the DNA is TGCGCCAGCAACAATGGAGACAGGGCGAACGAGCAGTACTTC. It encodes CASNNGDRANEQYF.

The chain couples TRBV7-6 to TRBJ2-1; TRBD1 agrees at 9 bases. With 5 bases clipped from V and 5 bases from J, the junction kept 10 bases outside the gene matches. CDR1 and CDR2 from the germline V gene are SGHVS and FNYEAQ. This CDR3 has 16 amino acids. This CDR3 reads CASSPGPGQGNNEQFF. As DNA, the CDR3 is TGTGCCAGCAGCCCTGGGCCGGGACAGGGAAACAATGAGCAGTTCTTC.

The chain has TRBV15 and TRBJ1-2; TRBD1 aligns across 8 bases. Per the germline V gene, CDR1 is LNHNV and CDR2 is YYDKDF (reference sequence). With V trimmed by 3 bases and J by 7 bases, 7 bases remained unmatched. The CDR3 is made up of 14 amino acids. The CDR3 region has the DNA TGTGCCACCAGCAGCCCAGGGGGCGTTGGTGGCTACACCTTC. It is translated as CATSSPGGVGGYTF.

The chain joins TRBV6-6 to TRBJ1-2; TRBD1 matches 7 bases. J was trimmed by 0 bases and V by 6 bases; bases with no gene match: 13. Germline CDR1 and CDR2: MNHNY and SVGAGI (reference sequence). CDR3 length equals 17 residues. This CDR3 is CASSRNGRGETNYGYTF. The CDR3 bases are TGTGCCAGCAGCCGAAACGGCAGGGGGGAAACTAACTATGGCTACACCTTC.

This chain connects TRBV2 to TRBJ1-1, with no clear D. V gave up 7 bases and J gave up 1 base, with 13 bases separating them. The CDR3 extends over 14 amino acids. Germline V lookup: CDR1 SNHLY, CDR2 FYNNEI. The CDR3 reads CASTFLGGNTEAFF. DNA of the CDR3: TGTGCCAGCACCTTCCTGGGAGGGAACACTGAAGCTTTCTTT.

This chain connects TRBV19 to TRBJ1-2; D is unresolved. Germline CDR1 is LNHDA and CDR2 is SQIVND (reference sequence). This CDR3 has 13 residues. V was clipped by 10 bases and J by 2 bases, with 14 bases between them. The CDR3 sequence: CATRFTPNYGYTF. In DNA, the CDR3 is TGTGCCACCCGGTTTACCCCAAACTATGGCTACACCTTC.

This rearrangement joins TRBV9 to TRBJ2-3; 8 bases match TRBD2. The CDR3 is made up of 16 amino acids. Germline values: CDR1 SGDLS, CDR2 YYNGEE. After removal of 4 bases from V and 4 bases from J, the junction contained 11 bases not matched to a gene. CDR3 sequence reads: CASSQRAGGMADTQYF. The CDR3 nucleotides read TGTGCCAGCAGCCAACGGGCGGGGGGCATGGCAGATACGCAGTATTTT.

The chain joins TRBV7-3 to TRBJ1-2; 7 positions match TRBD1. CDR1 is SGHTA and CDR2 is FQGTGA in the germline V gene. The CDR3 contains 13 residues. J gave up 6 bases and V 2 bases, and 3 bases lay outside the gene matches. CDR3 region: CASSLERGHGYTF. In DNA form, the CDR3 reads TGTGCCAGCAGCTTAGAAAGGGGGCATGGCTACACCTTC.

V gene TRBV28 combines with J gene TRBJ2-1; 8 positions agree with TRBD1. The V segment lost 4 bases and the J segment 9 bases; nucleotides outside the gene matches: 2. The CDR3 consists of 12 residues. The V gene's germline CDR1 is MDHEN and CDR2 SYDVKM. The DNA of the CDR3 is TGTGCCAGCAGTTCACAGGGGGGTGAGCAGTTCTTC. Amino acids: CASSSQGGEQFF.

The rearrangement links TRBV19 to TRBJ2-7; 15 nucleotides line up with TRBD2. The CDR3 loop spans 16 amino acids. Germline values: CDR1 LNHDA, CDR2 SQIVND (reference sequence). J gave up 1 base and V 6 bases, and 4 bases lay outside the gene matches. The CDR3 loop is CASSPGLAGGSYEQYF. Here the CDR3 DNA reads TGTGCCAGTAGCCCGGGACTAGCGGGGGGATCCTACGAGCAGTACTTC.

DNA for the CDR3: TGTGCCAGCAGTTCCTTCAATCAGCCCCAGCATTTT. This gives the protein CASSSFNQPQHF. V and J are TRBV6-5 and TRBJ1-5; D is undetermined. The CDR3 has 12 amino acids. The germline V gene has CDR1 MNHEY and CDR2 SVGAGI. The V end was cut by 4 bases, the J end by 3 bases, with 4 bases between.

This clone was observed a few times. The rearrangement uses TRBV19 and TRBJ1-5; 7 bases are shared with TRBD1. Trimming at V came to 4 bases and at J to 7 bases, leaving 7 bases not matched to a gene. Germline CDR1 LNHDA, CDR2 SQIVND (reference sequence). The CDR3 extends over 14 amino acids. CDR3 residues: CASSTPQGRQPQHF. CDR3 coding DNA: TGTGCCAGTAGTACGCCACAGGGGAGGCAGCCCCAGCATTTT.